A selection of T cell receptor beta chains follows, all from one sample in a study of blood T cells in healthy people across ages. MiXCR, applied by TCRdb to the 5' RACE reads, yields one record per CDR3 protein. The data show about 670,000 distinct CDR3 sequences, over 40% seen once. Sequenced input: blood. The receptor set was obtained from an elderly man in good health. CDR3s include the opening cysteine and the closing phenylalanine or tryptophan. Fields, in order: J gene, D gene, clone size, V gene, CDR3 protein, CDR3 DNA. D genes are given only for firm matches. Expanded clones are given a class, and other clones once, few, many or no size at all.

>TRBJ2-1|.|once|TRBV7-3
CASSLIESRADPLSSYNEQFF
TGTGCCAGCAGCTTAATTGAGAGCAGGGCCGATCCCCTAAGCTCCTACAATGAGCAGTTCTTC
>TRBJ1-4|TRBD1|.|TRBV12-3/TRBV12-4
CASSLGQGLREKLFF
TGTGCCAGCAGCTTAGGACAGGGTCTCCGTGAAAAACTGTTTTTT
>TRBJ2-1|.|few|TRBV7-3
CASSLQGYLGGSSNEQFF
TGTGCCAGCAGCTTACAGGGGTACTTAGGAGGGAGTAGCAATGAGCAGTTCTTC
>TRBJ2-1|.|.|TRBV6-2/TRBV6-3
CASSYAGDSSSYNEQFF
TGTGCCAGCAGTTATGCTGGGGACTCGAGCTCCTACAATGAGCAGTTCTTC
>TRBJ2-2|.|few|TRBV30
CAWSEGVANTGELFF
TGTGCCTGGAGTGAGGGGGTAGCGAACACCGGGGAGCTGTTTTTT
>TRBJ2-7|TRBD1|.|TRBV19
CASSIQWTGESYEQYF
TGTGCCAGTAGTATACAGTGGACAGGGGAATCCTACGAGCAGTACTTC
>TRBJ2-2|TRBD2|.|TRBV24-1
CATSDSTSGGANTGELFF
TGTGCCACCAGTGACTCCACTAGCGGGGGGGCGAACACCGGGGAGCTGTTTTTT
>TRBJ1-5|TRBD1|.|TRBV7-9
CASSDSQDRGYNQPQHF
TGTGCCAGCAGCGACTCCCAGGACAGGGGTTACAATCAGCCCCAGCATTTT
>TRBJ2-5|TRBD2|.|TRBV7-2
CASTAFGLFLAGWKTQYF
TGTGCCAGCACAGCTTTCGGCCTTTTTCTAGCGGGGTGGAAGACCCAGTACTTC
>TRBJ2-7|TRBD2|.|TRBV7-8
CASSLRGLAGGPNNEQYF
TGTGCCAGCAGCTTAAGGGGACTAGCGGGAGGGCCTAACAATGAGCAGTACTTC
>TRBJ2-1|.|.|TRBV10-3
CAISAPAGPGNEQFF
TGTGCCATCAGTGCTCCAGCGGGTCCGGGGAATGAGCAGTTCTTC
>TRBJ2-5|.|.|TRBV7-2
CASTYPGQETQYF
TGTGCCAGCACCTATCCGGGGCAAGAGACCCAGTACTTC
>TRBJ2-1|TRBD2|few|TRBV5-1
CASSLEGLAGYNEQFF
TGCGCCAGCAGCTTGGAGGGACTAGCGGGCTACAATGAGCAGTTCTTC
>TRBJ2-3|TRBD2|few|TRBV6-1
CASSVTSGRVHRTDTQYF
TGTGCCAGCAGTGTGACTAGCGGGAGGGTCCATAGGACAGATACGCAGTATTTT
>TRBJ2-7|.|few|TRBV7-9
CASSLGAGFSSYEQYF
TGTGCCAGCAGCTTAGGGGCGGGCTTTAGCTCCTACGAGCAGTACTTC
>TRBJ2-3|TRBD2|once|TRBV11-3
CASSQRTSGGAGDTQYF
TGTGCCAGCAGCCAACGGACTAGCGGGGGGGCAGGAGATACGCAGTATTTT
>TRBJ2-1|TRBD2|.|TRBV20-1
CSAMRLAGGFNEQFF
TGCAGTGCGATGCGACTAGCGGGAGGCTTCAATGAGCAGTTCTTC
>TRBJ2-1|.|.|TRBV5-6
CASSSIDRLYNEQFF
TGTGCCAGCAGCTCCATCGACAGGCTCTACAATGAGCAGTTCTTC
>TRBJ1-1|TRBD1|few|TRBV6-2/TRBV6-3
CASSRQGQGTEAFF
TGTGCCAGCAGTCGACAGGGGCAGGGGACTGAAGCTTTCTTT
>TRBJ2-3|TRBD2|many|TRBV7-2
CASSLGREGRQYF
TGTGCCAGCAGCTTAGGGCGGGAGGGTCGACAGTATTTT
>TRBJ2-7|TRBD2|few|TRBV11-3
CASSFGAGGSAYNEQYF
TGTGCCAGCAGCTTTGGGGCGGGCGGGAGCGCCTACAATGAGCAGTACTTC
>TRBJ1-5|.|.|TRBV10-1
CASSVSREQPQHF
TGCGCCAGCAGTGTGAGTAGGGAGCAGCCCCAGCATTTT
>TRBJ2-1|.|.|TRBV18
CASSFGVAANEQFF
TGTGCCAGCTCATTTGGGGTAGCGGCGAATGAGCAGTTCTTC
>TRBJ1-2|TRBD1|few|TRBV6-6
CASSYSDRVEGYTF
TGTGCCAGCAGTTACTCGGACAGGGTCGAAGGCTACACCTTC
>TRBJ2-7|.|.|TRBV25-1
CASSASTTARDEQYF
TGTGCCAGCAGTGCTTCCACTACAGCCCGGGACGAGCAGTACTTC
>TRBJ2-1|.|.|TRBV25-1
CASSEDSFRETQFF
TGTGCCAGCAGTGAAGACAGTTTCCGAGAGACCCAGTTCTTC
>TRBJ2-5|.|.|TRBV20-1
CSAPSGTNTNNEQYF
TGCAGTGCCCCTTCCGGGACAAACACTAACAATGAGCAGTACTTC
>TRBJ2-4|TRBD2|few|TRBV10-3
CACGGVGNIQYF
TGTGCCTGCGGGGGGGTTGGAAACATTCAGTACTTC
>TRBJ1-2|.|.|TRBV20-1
CSGGSDYGYTF
TGCAGTGGTGGGTCGGACTATGGCTACACCTTC
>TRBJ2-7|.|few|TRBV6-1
CASSTGEDEQYF
TGTGCCAGCAGCACAGGGGAGGACGAGCAGTACTTC
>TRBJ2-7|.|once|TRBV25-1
CVSSDQLQGDEQYF
TGTGTCAGCAGTGATCAACTTCAGGGTGACGAGCAGTACTTC
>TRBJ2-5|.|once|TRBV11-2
CASSLEVRVNEQYF
TGTGCCAGCAGCTTAGAGGTCCGGGTCAATGAGCAGTACTTC
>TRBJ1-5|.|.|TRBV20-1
CSASSLNNQPQHF
TGCAGTGCTAGCTCGCTCAACAATCAGCCCCAGCATTTT
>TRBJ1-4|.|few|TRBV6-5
CASSYSSYHNEKLFF
TGTGCCAGCAGTTACTCTTCGTATCATAATGAAAAACTGTTTTTT
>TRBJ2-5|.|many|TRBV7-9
CASSQTRGSGETQYF
TGTGCCAGCAGCCAGACGAGGGGCTCTGGAGAGACCCAGTACTTC
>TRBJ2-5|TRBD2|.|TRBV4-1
CASSQGKLGAGETRYF
TGCGCCAGCAGCCAAGGCAAACTAGGCGCGGGAGAGACCCGGTACTTC
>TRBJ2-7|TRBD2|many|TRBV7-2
CASSPGLAGSGYEQYF
TGTGCCAGCAGTCCCGGACTAGCAGGGAGTGGCTACGAGCAGTACTTC
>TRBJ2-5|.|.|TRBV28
CASSNGHRKETQYF
TGTGCCAGCAGCAACGGACACCGTAAAGAGACCCAGTACTTC
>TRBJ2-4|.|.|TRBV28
CASSKTGTLKNIQYF
TGTGCCAGCAGCAAAACCGGGACACTTAAAAACATTCAGTACTTC
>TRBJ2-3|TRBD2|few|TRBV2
CASSRELAASTDTQYF
TGTGCCAGCAGCAGGGAACTAGCGGCTAGCACAGATACGCAGTATTTT
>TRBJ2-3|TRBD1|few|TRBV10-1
CASSGQGSRRSSEESGTDTQYF
TGCGCCAGCAGTGGACAGGGTTCCCGCCGTTCGTCGGAGGAATCTGGCACAGATACGCAGTATTTT
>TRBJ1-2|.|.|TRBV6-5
CASSSPTEGYTF
TGTGCCAGCAGTAGTCCTACGGAGGGCTACACCTTC
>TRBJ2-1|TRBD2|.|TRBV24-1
CATSDSLAANEQFF
TGTGCCACCAGTGATTCCCTAGCGGCAAATGAGCAGTTCTTC
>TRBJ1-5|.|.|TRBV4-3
CASSQDSAGIGPQHF
TGCGCCAGCAGCCAAGATTCGGCAGGGATAGGGCCCCAGCATTTT
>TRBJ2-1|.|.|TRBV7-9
CASSPVGRRGLGQFF
TGTGCCAGCAGCCCAGTGGGAAGGCGAGGCCTTGGGCAGTTCTTC
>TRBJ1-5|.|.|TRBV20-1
CSARDYQRWDQPQHF
TGCAGTGCTAGGGACTATCAGCGTTGGGATCAGCCCCAGCATTTT
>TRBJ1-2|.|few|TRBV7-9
CASSSTHPGTKMQNYGYTF
TGTGCCAGCAGCTCCACCCACCCCGGGACTAAAATGCAAAACTATGGCTACACCTTC
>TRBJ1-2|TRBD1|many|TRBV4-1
CASSQTTGFSYGYTF
TGCGCCAGCAGCCAAACGACAGGGTTTAGCTATGGCTACACCTTC
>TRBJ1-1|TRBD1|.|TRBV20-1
CSATGQEEAFF
TGCAGTGCTACAGGACAGGAGGAAGCTTTCTTT
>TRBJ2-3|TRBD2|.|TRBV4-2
CASSQDASGQSTDTQYF
TGTGCCAGCAGCCAAGATGCTAGCGGGCAAAGCACAGATACGCAGTATTTT
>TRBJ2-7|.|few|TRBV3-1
CASSHTGGYEQYF
TGTGCCAGCAGCCATACCGGCGGCTACGAGCAGTACTTC
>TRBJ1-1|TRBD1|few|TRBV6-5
CASSYDRGTEAFF
TGTGCCAGCAGTTACGACAGGGGAACTGAAGCTTTCTTT
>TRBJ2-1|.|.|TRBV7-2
CASRYRGGPENEQFF
TGTGCCAGCAGATACAGGGGGGGACCCGAGAATGAGCAGTTCTTC
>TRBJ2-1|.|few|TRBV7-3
CASSLSSGVGEQFF
TGTGCCAGCAGCTTAAGCTCGGGAGTGGGTGAGCAGTTCTTC